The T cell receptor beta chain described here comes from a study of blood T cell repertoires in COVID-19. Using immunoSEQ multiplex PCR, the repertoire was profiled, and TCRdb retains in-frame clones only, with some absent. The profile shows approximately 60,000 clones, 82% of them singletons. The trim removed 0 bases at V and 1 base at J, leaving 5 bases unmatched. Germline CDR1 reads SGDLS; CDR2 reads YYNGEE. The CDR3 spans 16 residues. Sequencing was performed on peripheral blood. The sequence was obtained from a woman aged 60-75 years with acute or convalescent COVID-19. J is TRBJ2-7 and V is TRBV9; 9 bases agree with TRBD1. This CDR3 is CASSVEDRGISYEQYF. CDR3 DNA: TGTGCCAGCAGCGTAGAGGACAGGGGAATATCCTACGAGCAGTACTTC. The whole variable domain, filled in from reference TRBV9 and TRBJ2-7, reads DSGVTQTPKHLITATGQRVTLRCSPRSGDLSVYWYQQSLDQGLQFLIQYYNGEERAKGNILERFSAQQFPDLHSELNLSSLELGDSALYFCASSVEDRGISYEQYFGPGTRLTVT.